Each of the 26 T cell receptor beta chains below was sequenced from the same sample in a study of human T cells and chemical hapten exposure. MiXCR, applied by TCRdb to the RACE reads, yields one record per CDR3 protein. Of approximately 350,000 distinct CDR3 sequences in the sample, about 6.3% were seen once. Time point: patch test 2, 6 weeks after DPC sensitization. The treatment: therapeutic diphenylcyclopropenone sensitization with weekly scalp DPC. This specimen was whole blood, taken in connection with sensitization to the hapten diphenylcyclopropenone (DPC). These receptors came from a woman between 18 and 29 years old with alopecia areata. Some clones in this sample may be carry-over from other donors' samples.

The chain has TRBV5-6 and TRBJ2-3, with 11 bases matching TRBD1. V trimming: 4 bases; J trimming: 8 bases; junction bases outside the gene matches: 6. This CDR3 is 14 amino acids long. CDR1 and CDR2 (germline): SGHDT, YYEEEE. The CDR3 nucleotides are TGTGCCAGCAGCAGGGACAGGGGGGCAGGTACGCAGTATTTT. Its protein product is CASSRDRGAGTQYF.

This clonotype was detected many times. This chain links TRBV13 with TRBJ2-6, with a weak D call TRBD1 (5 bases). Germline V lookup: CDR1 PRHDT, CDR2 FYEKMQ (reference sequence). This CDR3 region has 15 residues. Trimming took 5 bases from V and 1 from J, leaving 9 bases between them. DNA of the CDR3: TGTGCCAGCAGCCCAGGGCCGTCTGGGGCCAACGTCCTGACTTTC. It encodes CASSPGPSGANVLTF.

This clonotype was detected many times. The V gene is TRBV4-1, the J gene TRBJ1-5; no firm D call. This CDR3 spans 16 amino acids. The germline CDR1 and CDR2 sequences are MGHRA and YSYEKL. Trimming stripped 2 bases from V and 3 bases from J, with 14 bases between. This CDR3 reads CASSQFDAGSNQPQHF. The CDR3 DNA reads TGCGCCAGCAGCCAATTCGACGCGGGTTCCAATCAGCCCCAGCATTTT.

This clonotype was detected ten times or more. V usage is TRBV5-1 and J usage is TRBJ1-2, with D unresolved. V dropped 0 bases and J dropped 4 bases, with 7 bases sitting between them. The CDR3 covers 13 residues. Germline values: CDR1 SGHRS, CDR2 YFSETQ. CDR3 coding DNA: TGCGCCAGCAGCTTGGGGGAGTTCTATGGCTACACCTTC. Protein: CASSLGEFYGYTF.

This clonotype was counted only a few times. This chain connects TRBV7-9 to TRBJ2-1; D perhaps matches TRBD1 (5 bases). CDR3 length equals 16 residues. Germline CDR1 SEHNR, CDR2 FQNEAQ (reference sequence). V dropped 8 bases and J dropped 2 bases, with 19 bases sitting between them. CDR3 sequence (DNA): TGTGCCAGCTGGGGCGACTCTACCCGAACCTACAATGAGCAGTTCTTC. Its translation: CASWGDSTRTYNEQFF.

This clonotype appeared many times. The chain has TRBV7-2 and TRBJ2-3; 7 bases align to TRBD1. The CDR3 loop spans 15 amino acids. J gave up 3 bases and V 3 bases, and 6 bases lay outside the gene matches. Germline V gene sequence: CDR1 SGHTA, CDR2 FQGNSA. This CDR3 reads CASSFRKTGTDTQYF. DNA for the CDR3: TGTGCCAGCAGCTTCCGCAAGACAGGGACAGATACGCAGTATTTT.

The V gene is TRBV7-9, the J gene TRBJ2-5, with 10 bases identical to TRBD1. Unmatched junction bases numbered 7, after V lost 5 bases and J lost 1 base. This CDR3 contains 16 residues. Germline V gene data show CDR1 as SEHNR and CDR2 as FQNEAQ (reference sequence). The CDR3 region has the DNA TGTGCCAGCAGCCCCGGACAGGGGGGCTTCCAAGAGACCCAGTACTTC. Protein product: CASSPGQGGFQETQYF.

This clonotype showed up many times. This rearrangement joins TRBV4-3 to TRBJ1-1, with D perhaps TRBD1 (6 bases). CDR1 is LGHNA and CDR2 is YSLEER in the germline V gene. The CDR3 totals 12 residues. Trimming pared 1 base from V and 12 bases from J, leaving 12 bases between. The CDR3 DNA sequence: TGCGCCAGCAGCCAAGGAGGGGGGTCGACTTTCTTT. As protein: CASSQGGGSTFF.

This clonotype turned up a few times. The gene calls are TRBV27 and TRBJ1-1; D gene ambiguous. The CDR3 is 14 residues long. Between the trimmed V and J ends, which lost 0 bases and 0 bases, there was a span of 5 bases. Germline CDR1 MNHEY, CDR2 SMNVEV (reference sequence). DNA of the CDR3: TGTGCCAGCAGTTTATCGAGGATGAACACTGAAGCTTTCTTT. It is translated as CASSLSRMNTEAFF.

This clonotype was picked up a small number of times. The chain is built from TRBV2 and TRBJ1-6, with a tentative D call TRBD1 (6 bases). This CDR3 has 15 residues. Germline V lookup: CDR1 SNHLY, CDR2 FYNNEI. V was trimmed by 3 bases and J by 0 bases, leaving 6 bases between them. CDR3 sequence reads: CASSEGASYNSPLHF. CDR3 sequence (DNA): TGTGCCAGCAGTGAGGGGGCCTCCTATAATTCACCCCTCCACTTT.

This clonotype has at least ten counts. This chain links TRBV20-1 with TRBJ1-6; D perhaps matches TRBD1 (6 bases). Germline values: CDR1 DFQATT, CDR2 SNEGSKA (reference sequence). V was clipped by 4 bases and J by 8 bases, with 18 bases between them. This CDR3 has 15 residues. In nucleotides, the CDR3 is TGCAGTGCTACCCCGACAGGCTTTGGTTATTCACCCCTCCACTTT. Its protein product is CSATPTGFGYSPLHF.

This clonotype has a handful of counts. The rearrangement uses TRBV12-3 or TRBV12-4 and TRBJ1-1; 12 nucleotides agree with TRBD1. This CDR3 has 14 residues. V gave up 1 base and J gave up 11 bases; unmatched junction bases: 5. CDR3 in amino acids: CASSLVGTGGLAFF. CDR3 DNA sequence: TGTGCCAGCAGTTTAGTAGGGACAGGGGGCCTGGCTTTCTTT.

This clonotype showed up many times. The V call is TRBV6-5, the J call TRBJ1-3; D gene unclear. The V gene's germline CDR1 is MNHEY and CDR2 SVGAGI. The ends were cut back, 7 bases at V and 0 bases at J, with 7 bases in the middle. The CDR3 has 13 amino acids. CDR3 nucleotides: TGTGCCAGCACCCGGTACTCTGGAAACACCATATATTTT. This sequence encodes CASTRYSGNTIYF.

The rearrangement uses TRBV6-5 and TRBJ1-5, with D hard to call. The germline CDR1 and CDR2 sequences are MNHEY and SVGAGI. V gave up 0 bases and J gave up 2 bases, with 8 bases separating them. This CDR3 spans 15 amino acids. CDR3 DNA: TGTGCCAGCAGTTACTCAGGGAAGGGCAATCAGCCCCAGCATTTT. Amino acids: CASSYSGKGNQPQHF.

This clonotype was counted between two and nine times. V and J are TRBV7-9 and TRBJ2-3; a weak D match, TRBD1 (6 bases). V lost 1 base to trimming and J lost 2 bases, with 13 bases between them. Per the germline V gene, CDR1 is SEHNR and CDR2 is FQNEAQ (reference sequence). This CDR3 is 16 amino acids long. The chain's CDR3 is CASSLVGAEFTDTQYF. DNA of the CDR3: TGTGCCAGCAGCTTAGTGGGGGCCGAGTTCACAGATACGCAGTATTTT.

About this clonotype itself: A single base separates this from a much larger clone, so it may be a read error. CDR3 region: CASNSPSYYSNQPQHF. The CDR3 nucleotides are TGTGCCAGCAATTCCCCCTCCTACTATAGCAATCAGCCCCAGCATTTT. The rearrangement joins TRBV6-2 or TRBV6-3 to TRBJ1-5; no definite D call. The CDR3 has 16 residues. CDR1 is MNHEY and CDR2 is SVGEGT in the germline V gene. Trimming left V 7 bases short and J 0 bases short, with 16 bases between.

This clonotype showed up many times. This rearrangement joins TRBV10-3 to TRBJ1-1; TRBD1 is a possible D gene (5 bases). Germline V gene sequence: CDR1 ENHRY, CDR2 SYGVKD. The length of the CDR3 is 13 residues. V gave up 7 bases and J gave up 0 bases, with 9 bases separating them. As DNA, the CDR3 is TGTGCCATCAAAGGGGCGGTGAACACTGAAGCTTTCTTT. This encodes CAIKGAVNTEAFF.

This chain's CDR3 is CASSGGGGTGAYEQYF. The CDR3 nucleotides read TGTGCCAGCAGCGGAGGAGGCGGGACAGGAGCGTACGAGCAGTACTTC. The chain recombines TRBV5-5 with TRBJ2-7; TRBD1 matches at 8 bases. CDR1 is SGHKS, CDR2 YYEKEE, per germline (reference sequence). The CDR3 sequence is 16 residues long. J lost 4 bases, V lost 4 bases, and 13 bases had no gene match.

In DNA form, the CDR3 reads TGTGCCAGCAGGCGGGACAGGGAGACGTGGTTTGTCTATGGCTACACCTTC. Translated: CASRRDRETWFVYGYTF. V usage is TRBV2 and J usage is TRBJ1-2; 9 nucleotides line up with TRBD1. V shed 6 bases and J 4 bases; nucleotides not matched to a gene: 15. This CDR3 has 17 residues. The germline V gene has CDR1 SNHLY and CDR2 FYNNEI.

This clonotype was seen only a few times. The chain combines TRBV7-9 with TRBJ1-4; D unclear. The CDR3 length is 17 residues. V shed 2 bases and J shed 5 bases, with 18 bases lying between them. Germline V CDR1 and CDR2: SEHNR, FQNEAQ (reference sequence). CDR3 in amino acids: CASSLFGRRRENEKLFF. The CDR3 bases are TGTGCCAGCAGCTTATTTGGCAGGAGGAGGGAAAATGAAAAACTGTTTTTT.

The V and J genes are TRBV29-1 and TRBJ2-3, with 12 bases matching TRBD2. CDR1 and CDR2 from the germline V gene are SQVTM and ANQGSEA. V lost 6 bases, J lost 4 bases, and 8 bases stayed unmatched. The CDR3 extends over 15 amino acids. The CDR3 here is CSVAGLAGFADTQYF. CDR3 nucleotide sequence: TGCAGCGTAGCCGGACTAGCGGGGTTCGCAGATACGCAGTATTTT.

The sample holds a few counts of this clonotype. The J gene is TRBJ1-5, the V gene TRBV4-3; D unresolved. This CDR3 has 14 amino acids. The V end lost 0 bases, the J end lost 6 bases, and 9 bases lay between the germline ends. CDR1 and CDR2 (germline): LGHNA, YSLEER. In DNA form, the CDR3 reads TGCGCCAGCAGCCAAGAGAGAAGGAGTCAGCCCCAGCATTTT. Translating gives CASSQERRSQPQHF.

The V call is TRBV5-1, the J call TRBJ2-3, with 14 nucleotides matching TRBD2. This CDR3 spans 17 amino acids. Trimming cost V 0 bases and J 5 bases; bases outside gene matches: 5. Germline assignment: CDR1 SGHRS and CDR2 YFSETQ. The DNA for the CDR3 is TGCGCCAGCAGCTTGGAGGGACTAGCGGGGGATGGAGATACGCAGTATTTT. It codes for CASSLEGLAGDGDTQYF.

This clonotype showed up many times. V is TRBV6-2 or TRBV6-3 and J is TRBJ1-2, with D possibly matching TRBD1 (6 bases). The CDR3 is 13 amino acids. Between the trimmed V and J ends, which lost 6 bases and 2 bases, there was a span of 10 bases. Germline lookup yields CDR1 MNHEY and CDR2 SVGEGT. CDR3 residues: CASRPDRNYGYTF. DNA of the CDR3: TGTGCCAGCAGACCGGACAGAAACTATGGCTACACCTTC.

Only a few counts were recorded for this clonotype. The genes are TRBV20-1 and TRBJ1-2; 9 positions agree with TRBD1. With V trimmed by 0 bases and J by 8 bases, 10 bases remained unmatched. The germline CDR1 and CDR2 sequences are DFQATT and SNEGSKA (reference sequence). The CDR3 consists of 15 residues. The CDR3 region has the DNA TGCAGTGCTAGAGAAAGATGGGACAGGGCAATCGGCTACACCTTC. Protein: CSARERWDRAIGYTF.

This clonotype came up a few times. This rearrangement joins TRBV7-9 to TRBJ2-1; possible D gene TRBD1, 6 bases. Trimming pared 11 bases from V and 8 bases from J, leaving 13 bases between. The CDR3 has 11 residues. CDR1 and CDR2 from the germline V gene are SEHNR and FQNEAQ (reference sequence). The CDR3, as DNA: TGTGCCGGAAGACAGGTTGATGAGCAGTTCTTC. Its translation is CAGRQVDEQFF.